The entry that follows covers one TCR beta chain sequence. No antigen is known for it. The sample belongs to a study of cytomegalovirus exposure and HLA in healthy donors. Study-wide results and limits: For most TCR sequences rarity was the rule, although some public TCRs occurred in many donors.

Germline CDR1 SEHNR, CDR2 FQNEAQ (reference sequence). There are 14 residues in the CDR3. With 5 bases removed from V and 3 bases from J, the gap between germline ends came to 14 bases. TCRdb's copy holds only in-frame clones and misses some; the assay was immunoSEQ multiplex PCR. The sample shows tens of thousands of clones, about 96% of them seen only once. The source of this sequence is a woman aged 18-29 years in good health and CMV-seronegative. The genes are TRBV7-9 and TRBJ2-7; D is possibly TRBD1 (6 bases). Sequenced: PBMCs. The DNA for the CDR3 is TGTGCCAGCAGCCTCCGGGACACTTACTACGAGCAGTACTTC. Its translation is CASSLRDTYYEQYF. The variable domain in full, with the rest retrieved from reference TRBV7-9 and TRBJ2-7, is DTGVSQNPRHKITKRGQNVTFRCDPISEHNRLYWYRQTLGQGPEFLTYFQNEAQLEKSRLLSDRFSAERPKGSFSTLEIQRTEQGDSAMYLCASSLRDTYYEQYFGPGTRLTVT.